This T cell receptor (beta chain) was sequenced during a study of blood T cells in healthy people across ages. The CDR3 has 16 amino acids. Trimming pared 4 bases from V and 1 base from J, leaving 11 bases between. CDR1 and CDR2 from the germline V gene are MNHEY and SVGAGI. To note about this clonotype: Its antigen is currently unknown.

Points from the study as a whole: Relative to aged donors, long-lived donors carried more naive CD4+ cells and displayed higher diversity. Observed TCR beta diversity per million T cells went down as age went up. This fall followed a roughly linear course with age.

For the second PCR, which ran for about 7 to 11 cycles, a sample-barcoded 5' primer and a J-beta primer mix were used. A tag from a template-switch adaptor with 12 random nucleotides marked each cDNA molecule. MiXCR, applied by TCRdb to the 5' RACE reads, yields one record per CDR3 protein. The sample carries some 710,000 distinct CDR3 sequences, about 20% recorded once. Source material: blood. V usage is TRBV6-5 and J usage is TRBJ2-6; perhaps TRBD2 as D (5 bases). This TCR was sampled from a man between 65 and 85 years old in good health. The CDR3 nucleotides read TGTGCCAGCAGTTTATCGGGGTCGTCTGGGGCCAACGTCCTGACTTTC. It translates to CASSLSGSSGANVLTF.